Presented here are 31 T cell receptor beta chains from one specimen sequenced in a study of T cells in Graves' hyperthyroidism and ophthalmopathy. Template material for amplifying TCR beta CDR3 regions consisted of RNA transcripts. TCR CDR3 regions were first amplified by RT-PCR with HTBI primers. TCRdb used MiXCR to reprocess the multiplex PCR reads, holding one entry per CDR3 protein. The sample lists about 560,000 distinct CDR3 sequences, around 15% seen once, with 14% in the top ten. Material: blood. These receptors were taken from a middle-aged woman with Graves' hyperthyroidism.

This chain joins TRBV7-9 and TRBJ1-2; D gene uncertain. Trimming removed 5 bases at V and 1 base at J, with 17 bases between. Germline CDR1 reads SEHNR; CDR2 reads FQNEAQ (reference sequence). CDR3 length equals 16 residues. Here the CDR3 reads CASSLRSTSINYGYTF. The CDR3 DNA is TGTGCCAGCAGCCTTCGATCGACTTCCATTAACTATGGCTACACCTTC.

This clonotype was seen many times. This chain joins TRBV11-3 and TRBJ2-2; 13 nucleotides agree with TRBD2. CDR3 length equals 16 residues. CDR1 SGHNT and CDR2 YENEEA come from the germline V gene. The ends lost 1 base at V and 7 bases at J; junction bases unmatched: 3. This CDR3 reads CASSLGTSGSLGELFF. CDR3 nucleotides: TGTGCCAGCAGCTTAGGGACTAGCGGGAGTCTCGGGGAGCTGTTTTTT. Drawing the rest from reference TRBV11-3 and TRBJ2-2, the complete variable domain is EAGVVQSPRYKIIEKKQPVAFWCNPISGHNTLYWYLQNLGQGPELLIRYENEEAVDDSQLPKDRFSAERLKGVDSTLKIQPAELGDSAVYLCASSLGTSGSLGELFFGEGSRLTVL.

In its sample, this clonotype was seen many times. J is TRBJ1-5 and V is TRBV6-1, with TRBD1 as a possible D gene (5 bases). From germline, CDR1 is MNHNS and CDR2 SASEGT. The ends were cut back, 6 bases at V and 3 bases at J, with 18 bases in the middle. The CDR3 totals 16 residues. The DNA for the CDR3 is TGTGCCAGCAGAATACAGGTCGTTGATAACAATCAGCCCCAGCATTTT. This sequence encodes CASRIQVVDNNQPQHF.

Ten or more counts support this clonotype. V and J are TRBV6-1 and TRBJ2-1; D ambiguous. The CDR3 spans 14 residues. V was cut by 1 base and J by 5 bases, with 9 bases left in between. Germline V CDR1 and CDR2: MNHNS, SASEGT. CDR3 in DNA: TGTGCCAGCAGTGAAGTCCCAGCCAACAATGAGCAGTTCTTC. As protein: CASSEVPANNEQFF.

This clonotype was counted at least ten times. The rearrangement uses TRBV28 and TRBJ2-7; D is possibly TRBD1 (6 bases). Germline loops: CDR1 MDHEN, CDR2 SYDVKM. Trimming took 2 bases from V and 2 from J, leaving 22 bases between them. CDR3 size: 18 residues. CDR3 residues: CASSLNLGTQPRTYEQYF. As DNA, the CDR3 is TGTGCCAGCAGTTTAAATTTGGGGACACAGCCCCGAACCTACGAGCAGTACTTC.

This chain uses TRBV12-3 or TRBV12-4 with TRBJ2-1; D possibly corresponds to TRBD1 (6 bases). V lost 5 bases and J lost 6, with 11 bases in between. This CDR3 has 13 residues. The DNA of the CDR3 is TGTGCCAGCAGTCGGACAGTTAGCAATGAGCAGTTCTTC. This translates into CASSRTVSNEQFF.

This clonotype was seen repeatedly, ten times or more. V is TRBV3-1 and J is TRBJ1-4; no clear D gene. CDR3 size: 15 residues. The V end lost 1 base, the J end lost 1 base, and 7 bases lay between the germline ends. CDR1 and CDR2 (germline): LGHDT, YNNKEL (reference sequence). Here the CDR3 DNA reads TGTGCCAGCAGCCAAGGGTTTGGAACTAATGAAAAACTGTTTTTT. Translated: CASSQGFGTNEKLFF.

This chain links TRBV18 with TRBJ1-1; D is unresolved. V lost 0 bases and J lost 3, with 11 bases in between. CDR1 is KGHSH and CDR2 is LQKENI in the germline V gene. The CDR3 consists of 15 residues. Here the CDR3 DNA reads TGTGCCAGCTCACCACCGTCTAGGTATGACACTGAAGCTTTCTTT. It encodes CASSPPSRYDTEAFF.

This clonotype has ten or more counts. CDR3 sequence reads: CASSVNGQGANEQFF. The CDR3 coding sequence is TGTGCCAGCAGCGTAAACGGACAGGGGGCTAATGAGCAGTTCTTC. The V gene is TRBV9, the J gene TRBJ2-1; TRBD1 matches 11 bases. This CDR3 is built from 15 residues. The V and J ends lost 1 base and 7 bases, in that order; junction bases with no gene match: 4. CDR1 SGDLS and CDR2 YYNGEE come from the germline V gene.

A few counts support this clonotype. This chain connects TRBV14 to TRBJ1-6; no clear D. The CDR3 is 15 amino acids. Trimming left V 4 bases short and J 6 bases short, with 13 bases between. CDR1 is SGHDN, CDR2 FVKESK, per germline. CDR3 DNA sequence: TGTGCCAGCAGCCTAGTCGGACGGGGTAATTCACCCCTCCACTTT. The encoded protein is CASSLVGRGNSPLHF.

The sample holds a few counts of this clonotype. The rearrangement joins TRBV5-5 to TRBJ1-1; D remains ambiguous. The CDR3 is made up of 14 amino acids. The ends were cut back, 2 bases at V and 2 bases at J, with 10 bases in the middle. Germline V gives CDR1 SGHKS, CDR2 YYEKEE (reference sequence). The CDR3 sequence is CASSLGRPNTEAFF. DNA for the CDR3: TGTGCCAGCAGCTTAGGCAGACCCAACACTGAAGCTTTCTTT. Supplemented by reference TRBV5-5 and TRBJ1-1, the full variable domain reads DAGVTQSPTHLIKTRGQQVTLRCSPISGHKSVSWYQQVLGQGPQFIFQYYEKEERGRGNFPDRFSARQFPNYSSELNVNALLLGDSALYLCASSLGRPNTEAFFGQGTRLTVV.

The chain links TRBV24-1 to TRBJ1-5; perhaps TRBD1 as D (5 bases). Germline assignment: CDR1 KGHDR and CDR2 SFDVKD. V was pared by 9 bases and J by 0 bases, with 8 bases between. The CDR3 sequence is 13 residues long. The CDR3 coding sequence is TGTGCCACCGAGACAGATAGCAATCAGCCCCAGCATTTT. Translation gives CATETDSNQPQHF.

The sample holds many counts of this clonotype. The chain is built from TRBV12-3 or TRBV12-4 and TRBJ1-4; D is uncertain. The V end was cut by 6 bases, the J end by 0 bases, with 11 bases between. CDR3 length: 15 residues. The CDR3 reads CASRLSEATNEKLFF. The CDR3 DNA follows: TGTGCCAGCAGACTTAGTGAGGCAACTAATGAAAAACTGTTTTTT.

The chain joins TRBV9 to TRBJ1-4; TRBD1 is a possible D gene (5 bases). V was shortened by 2 bases and J by 0 bases, with 8 bases between the two germline ends. CDR1 SGDLS and CDR2 YYNGEE come from the germline V gene. The CDR3 has 15 residues. The CDR3 sequence: CASSVGGATNEKLFF. The CDR3 DNA sequence: TGTGCCAGCAGCGTTGGGGGGGCAACTAATGAAAAACTGTTTTTT.

The rearrangement links TRBV29-1 to TRBJ1-1, with no clear D. CDR3 size: 13 residues. Trimming pared 5 bases from V and 4 bases from J, leaving 14 bases between. The germline CDR1 and CDR2 sequences are SQVTM and ANQGSEA. The CDR3 loop reads CSVPGPQPTEAFF. Written as DNA, the CDR3 is TGCAGCGTTCCCGGGCCTCAACCCACTGAAGCTTTCTTT.

This clonotype has just a few counts. An end of the junction does not agree with germline; a read error may underlie this. J is TRBJ1-2 and V is TRBV28; the match to TRBD1 covers 8 bases. Germline V gene data show CDR1 as MDHEN and CDR2 as SYDVKM. The CDR3 is 14 residues long. The DNA of the CDR3 is TGTGCCAACAGTTACGCAGGGGGCCACTATGGCTACACCTTC. Translated, it gives CANSYAGGHYGYTF.

This clonotype was seen at least ten times. The chain joins TRBV30 to TRBJ2-5; D not resolved. The CDR3 runs to 11 residues. Trimming left V 5 bases short and J 5 bases short, with 9 bases between. Germline CDR1 and CDR2: GTSNPN and SVGIG (reference sequence). CDR3 region: CAWEIGETQYF. CDR3 sequence (DNA): TGTGCCTGGGAGATTGGGGAGACCCAGTACTTC.

This clonotype appeared a few times. V and J are TRBV5-5 and TRBJ2-7; 8 nucleotides align to TRBD1. With V trimmed by 0 bases and J by 2 bases, 4 bases remained unmatched. Per germline, CDR1 SGHKS and CDR2 YYEKEE (reference sequence). This CDR3 has 15 amino acids. CDR3 residues: CASSLGVGQAYEQYF. The CDR3 nucleotides read TGTGCCAGCAGCTTGGGGGTGGGACAGGCCTACGAGCAGTACTTC.

Many counts were recorded for this clonotype. The V gene is TRBV5-1, the J gene TRBJ2-1; D call uncertain. Germline values: CDR1 SGHRS, CDR2 YFSETQ. The CDR3 runs 12 residues. Trimming removed 1 base at V and 9 bases at J, with 8 bases between. CDR3 DNA sequence: TGCGCCAGCAGCTTGCAAGGAGTTGAGCAGTTCTTC. Its translation is CASSLQGVEQFF. Filled out from reference TRBV5-1 and TRBJ2-1, the complete variable domain reads KAGVTQTPRYLIKTRGQQVTLSCSPISGHRSVSWYQQTPGQGLQFLFEYFSETQRNKGNFPGRFSGRQFSNSRSEMNVSTLELGDSALYLCASSLQGVEQFFGPGTRLTVL.

This clonotype was found many times. The CDR3 here is CASSLGGRRGTNTEAFF. Written as DNA, the CDR3 is TGTGCCAGCAGCTTAGGTGGGAGGAGGGGGACGAACACTGAAGCTTTCTTT. The V call is TRBV7-2, the J call TRBJ1-1; D perhaps matches TRBD1 (6 bases). V lost 1 base and J 1 base, leaving 16 bases between the germline ends. The germline gives CDR1 SGHTA, CDR2 FQGNSA. The CDR3 runs 17 residues.

The sample holds many counts of this clonotype. The chain has TRBV11-3 and TRBJ2-7; unclear D gene. V was clipped by 8 bases and J by 2 bases, with 7 bases between them. The germline gives CDR1 SGHNT, CDR2 YENEEA. This CDR3 has 11 amino acids. This CDR3 is CASGPAYEQYF. The CDR3 DNA reads as TGTGCCAGCGGGCCTGCCTACGAGCAGTACTTC.

The chain joins TRBV20-1 to TRBJ1-2; TRBD1 might be the D (5 bases). Germline values: CDR1 DFQATT, CDR2 SNEGSKA (reference sequence). This CDR3 comprises 13 residues. Trimming removed 3 bases from V and 5 bases from J, with 13 bases in between. The CDR3 spells CSASSGGAYGYTF. The CDR3 DNA is TGCAGTGCTAGTTCGGGGGGTGCTTATGGCTACACCTTC.

V and J are TRBV29-1 and TRBJ2-4, with D uncertain. The germline V gene encodes CDR1 SQVTM and CDR2 ANQGSEA. V was trimmed by 2 bases and J by 7 bases, leaving 9 bases between them. CDR3 length: 12 residues. CDR3 region: CSVETPGNIQYF. The CDR3 DNA sequence: TGCAGCGTTGAAACACCCGGTAACATTCAGTACTTC.

The rearrangement joins TRBV5-1 to TRBJ1-4; 7 bases align to TRBD1. The germline gives CDR1 SGHRS, CDR2 YFSETQ. The CDR3 spans 15 residues. V lost 4 bases, J lost 4 bases, and 7 bases stayed unmatched. The CDR3 loop is CASSLGGQVNEKLFF. The CDR3 DNA sequence: TGCGCCAGCAGCCTAGGAGGACAGGTTAATGAAAAACTGTTTTTT. Full variable domain (outside the CDR3, taken from reference TRBV5-1 and TRBJ1-4): KAGVTQTPRYLIKTRGQQVTLSCSPISGHRSVSWYQQTPGQGLQFLFEYFSETQRNKGNFPGRFSGRQFSNSRSEMNVSTLELGDSALYLCASSLGGQVNEKLFFGSGTQLSVL.

This clonotype occurred many times. This chain connects TRBV15 to TRBJ1-1; D gene uncertain. CDR1 LNHNV and CDR2 YYDKDF come from the germline V gene (reference sequence). The CDR3 is made up of 13 amino acids. Between the trimmed V and J ends, which lost 1 base and 4 bases, there was a span of 7 bases. CDR3 amino acids: CATSRGYPTEAFF. The DNA of the CDR3 is TGTGCCACCAGCAGAGGTTACCCCACTGAAGCTTTCTTT.

This clonotype came up a few times. The chain links TRBV6-6 to TRBJ1-4; perhaps TRBD1 as D (5 bases). The CDR3 runs to 17 residues. CDR1 and CDR2 from the germline V gene are MNHNY and SVGAGI (reference sequence). Trimming stripped 2 bases from V and 3 bases from J, with 16 bases between. The DNA for the CDR3 is TGTGCCAGCAGTTACGGAGTTCCGGGGGTGTCTAATGAAAAACTGTTTTTT. This translates into CASSYGVPGVSNEKLFF.

This clonotype was seen many times. The V gene is TRBV27, the J gene TRBJ2-7, with D possibly being TRBD2 (5 bases). CDR3 length: 16 amino acids. Trimming stripped 3 bases from V and 2 bases from J, with 17 bases between. Germline V gene lookup returns CDR1 MNHEY and CDR2 SMNVEV (reference sequence). The CDR3 DNA sequence: TGTGCCAGCAGTTTTTCGGGCGGTAGCGCTCCCTACGAGCAGTACTTC. This codes for CASSFSGGSAPYEQYF.

This clonotype was detected ten times or more. CDR3 in amino acids: CASSDPAGGSYNEQFF. CDR3 DNA sequence: TGTGCCAGCAGTGACCCCGCGGGAGGATCCTACAATGAGCAGTTCTTC. The rearrangement links TRBV12-3 or TRBV12-4 to TRBJ2-1, with 8 bases lining up with TRBD2. The CDR3 is 16 residues long. J was trimmed by 1 base and V by 5 bases; bases with no gene match: 7.

This clonotype was detected ten times or more. This chain links TRBV3-1 with TRBJ1-2; unclear D gene. The CDR3 sequence is 14 residues long. The ends were cut back, 1 base at V and 2 bases at J, with 8 bases in the middle. Per the germline V gene, CDR1 is LGHDT and CDR2 is YNNKEL (reference sequence). The DNA for the CDR3 is TGTGCCAGCAGCCAAGGCGCCAGAAACTATGGCTACACCTTC. Amino acid sequence: CASSQGARNYGYTF.

This clonotype was recorded many times. V usage is TRBV11-2 and J usage is TRBJ2-7; 11 nucleotides agree with TRBD2. CDR1 SGHAT and CDR2 FQNNGV come from the germline V gene. Trimming removed 5 bases from V and 0 bases from J; junction bases left unmatched: 9. This CDR3 region has 17 residues. The CDR3 protein is CASSPTSLAGGSYEQYF. In DNA, the CDR3 is TGTGCCAGCAGCCCAACGTCGCTAGCGGGAGGCTCCTACGAGCAGTACTTC.

This clonotype was counted at least ten times. The chain employs TRBV12-3 or TRBV12-4 and TRBJ2-3; D not resolved. CDR3 size: 15 residues. The ends were cut back, 4 bases at V and 2 bases at J, with 13 bases in the middle. This CDR3 reads CASSSEFPNTDTQYF. The CDR3, as DNA: TGTGCCAGCAGTTCAGAGTTCCCGAACACAGATACGCAGTATTTT.